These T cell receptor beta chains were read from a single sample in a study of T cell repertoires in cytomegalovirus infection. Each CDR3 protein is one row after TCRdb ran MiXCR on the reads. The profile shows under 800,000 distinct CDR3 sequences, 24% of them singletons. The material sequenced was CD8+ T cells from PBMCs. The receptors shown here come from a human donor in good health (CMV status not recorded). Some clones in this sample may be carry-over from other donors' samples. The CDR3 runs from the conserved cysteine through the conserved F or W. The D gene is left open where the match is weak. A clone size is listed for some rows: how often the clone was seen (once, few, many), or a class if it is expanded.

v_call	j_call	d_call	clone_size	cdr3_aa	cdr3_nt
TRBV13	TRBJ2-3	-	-	CASSSPGAPGDTQYF	TGTGCCAGCAGCTCCCCCGGGGCACCCGGAGATACGCAGTATTTT
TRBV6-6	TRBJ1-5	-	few	CAIDGGYSNQPQHF	TGTGCCATCGACGGGGGATATAGCAATCAGCCCCAGCATTTT
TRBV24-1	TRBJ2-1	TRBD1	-	CATSGLTGGEQFF	TGTGCCACCAGTGGCCTGACAGGGGGCGAGCAGTTCTTC
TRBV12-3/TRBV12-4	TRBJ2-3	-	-	CVSSFWGTTDTQYF	TGTGTCAGCAGTTTTTGGGGAACCACAGATACGCAGTATTTT
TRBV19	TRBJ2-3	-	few	CASSIGDYTQYF	TGTGCCAGTAGTATCGGGGATTATACGCAGTATTTT
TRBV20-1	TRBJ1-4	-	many	CSARDLQGGEKLFF	TGCAGTGCTAGAGATCTTCAGGGTGGAGAAAAACTGTTTTTT
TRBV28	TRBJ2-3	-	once	CASSFDSTTDTQYF	TGTGCCAGCAGTTTTGACTCAACCACAGATACGCAGTATTTT
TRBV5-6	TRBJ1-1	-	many	CASSWGWLSNTEAFF	TGTGCCAGCAGCTGGGGGTGGCTATCAAACACTGAAGCTTTCTTT
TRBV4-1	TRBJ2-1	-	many	CASSHKGGDSYNEQFF	TGCGCCAGCAGCCATAAGGGGGGGGACTCCTACAATGAGCAGTTCTTC
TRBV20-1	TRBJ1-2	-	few	CSAGPGDTDSGGYTF	TGCAGTGCGGGCCCCGGGGACACGGATTCTGGTGGCTACACCTTC
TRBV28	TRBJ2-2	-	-	CASRSQGVGELFF	TGTGCCAGCAGGTCACAGGGAGTCGGGGAGCTGTTTTTT
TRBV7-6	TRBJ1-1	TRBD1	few	CASSLSTGGANTEAFF	TGTGCCAGCAGCTTGTCCACAGGGGGCGCAAACACTGAAGCTTTCTTT
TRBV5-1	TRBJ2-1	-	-	CASSPKTSPIIDEQFF	TGCGCCAGCAGCCCTAAGACTAGTCCGATCATCGATGAGCAGTTCTTC
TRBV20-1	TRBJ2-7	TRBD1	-	CSATEGQGNEQYF	TGCAGTGCTACGGAAGGACAGGGCAACGAGCAGTACTTC